The 13 T cell receptor beta chains given below trace back to one sample, sequenced in a study of T cell changes during pregnancy in multiple sclerosis. Repertoires were generated with immunoSEQ multiplex PCR, while TCRdb's copy carries only in-frame clones and drops some. The sample records 48,000 or so clones, around 94% being singletons. Here the sequenced sample was CD4+ T cells from peripheral blood mononuclear cells, taken in the first trimester of pregnancy. These receptors all stem from a female donor with multiple sclerosis, enrolled in a pregnancy study.

This chain connects TRBV7-8 to TRBJ2-7; no clear D gene. V was clipped by 1 base and J by 0 bases, with 13 bases between them. The length of the CDR3 is 16 residues. Germline CDR1 reads SGHVS; CDR2 reads FQNEAQ. CDR3 in amino acids: CASSLEAQTSSYEQYF. CDR3 in DNA: TGTGCCAGCAGCTTAGAGGCGCAGACAAGCTCCTACGAGCAGTACTTC.

V is TRBV19 and J is TRBJ1-6; D is undetermined. This CDR3 is 12 amino acids long. Germline lookup yields CDR1 LNHDA and CDR2 SQIVND (reference sequence). The V end was cut by 10 bases, the J end by 13 bases, with 17 bases between. The CDR3 coding sequence is TGTGCCACCCAGGCAGGCGGACTCCCCCTCCACTTT. The encoded protein is CATQAGGLPLHF.

The sample holds a few counts of this clone. The chain links TRBV10-3 to TRBJ2-7; D is unclear. V lost 11 bases, J lost 4 bases, and 9 bases lay in between. Per the germline V gene, CDR1 is ENHRY and CDR2 is SYGVKD. The CDR3 is made up of 10 amino acids. The CDR3 nucleotides read TGTGCCGCCGGAGATTACGAGCAGTACTTC. Protein product: CAAGDYEQYF.

The genes are TRBV7-8 and TRBJ1-1, with TRBD1 matching 7 bases. The germline gives CDR1 SGHVS, CDR2 FQNEAQ. The junction had 5 bases not matched to a gene; V was cut back by 5 bases and J by 5 bases. The CDR3 totals 13 residues. CDR3: CASSPRGRTEAFF. DNA for the CDR3: TGTGCCAGCAGCCCTAGGGGGCGGACTGAAGCTTTCTTT.

This chain joins TRBV27 and TRBJ1-2; TRBD1 matches at 12 bases. V was pared by 1 base and J by 4 bases, with 4 bases of the junction left unmatched. Germline V gene sequence: CDR1 MNHEY, CDR2 SMNVEV (reference sequence). This CDR3 is built from 16 residues. The CDR3 nucleotides read TGTGCCAGCAGTTTATGGGGGACAGGGGGCGGCTATGGCTACACCTTC. Translating it yields CASSLWGTGGGYGYTF.

The J gene is TRBJ1-2, the V gene TRBV6-5; D is ambiguous. Looked up from germline, CDR1 is MNHEY and CDR2 is SVGAGI. Trimming shortened V by 6 bases and J by 3 bases, and 14 bases separated the two germline ends. CDR3 size: 14 residues. The CDR3 DNA reads as TGTGCCAGCAGCGCAATCCTCGCGGACTATGGCTACACCTTC. Translated: CASSAILADYGYTF.

This chain uses TRBV7-3 with TRBJ2-1; the match to TRBD2 covers 12 bases. The CDR3 loop spans 15 amino acids. V lost 6 bases and J lost 8; bases outside the gene matches: 8. Germline V gives CDR1 SGHTA, CDR2 FQGTGA. CDR3 coding DNA: TGTGCCAGCAGTCTAGCGGGGGGGCTAGGGGATGAGCAGTTCTTC. Its protein product is CASSLAGGLGDEQFF. The full variable domain, rest sourced from reference TRBV7-3 and TRBJ2-1, is GAGVSQTPSNKVTEKGKYVELRCDPISGHTALYWYRQSLGQGPEFLIYFQGTGAADDSGLPNDRFFAVRPEGSVSTLKIQRTERGDSAVYLCASSLAGGLGDEQFFGPGTRLTVL.

This clone was found once. V usage is TRBV14 and J usage is TRBJ2-1, with 10 bases identical to TRBD2. Germline-derived CDR1 and CDR2 are SGHDN and FVKESK. This CDR3 has 16 residues. With V trimmed by 0 bases and J by 4 bases, 3 bases remained unmatched. The CDR3 here is CASSQELAGRYNEQFF. As DNA, the CDR3 is TGTGCCAGCAGCCAAGAACTAGCGGGGAGATACAATGAGCAGTTCTTC.

A few counts support this clone. This chain's CDR3 is CATSRDRSGADTDTQYF. The CDR3 coding sequence is TGTGCCACCAGCAGAGACCGGAGCGGGGCCGACACAGATACGCAGTATTTT. V gene TRBV15 combines with J gene TRBJ2-3, with TRBD2 matching 7 bases. Germline trimming cut 0 bases from V and 2 bases from J; bases unmatched to any gene: 8. From germline, CDR1 is LNHNV and CDR2 YYDKDF (reference sequence). This CDR3 spans 17 amino acids.

V is TRBV7-2 and J is TRBJ1-4; perhaps TRBD1 as D (6 bases). Germline CDR1 is SGHTA and CDR2 is FQGNSA. V was trimmed by 5 bases and J by 4 bases, leaving 17 bases between them. This CDR3 comprises 16 residues. CDR3 nucleotide sequence: TGTGCCAGCAGCCTATCCCCGGACAGATATAATGAAAAACTGTTTTTT. It is translated as CASSLSPDRYNEKLFF.

This clone was seen only once. The CDR3 coding sequence is TGTGCCAGCAGCTTAAGATCCAGCGGGGGGGGGAAGACCCAGTACTTC. Its translation is CASSLRSSGGGKTQYF. V usage is TRBV5-4 and J usage is TRBJ2-5; the match to TRBD2 covers 10 bases. The V segment lost 2 bases and the J segment 6 bases; nucleotides outside the gene matches: 10. Germline V gene lookup returns CDR1 SGHNT and CDR2 YYREEE (reference sequence). This CDR3 is built from 16 residues.

The chain joins TRBV6-5 to TRBJ2-7, with 8 bases aligning to TRBD2. Germline V gene sequence: CDR1 MNHEY, CDR2 SVGAGI. V lost 4 bases, J lost 3 bases, and 5 bases stayed unmatched. This CDR3 has 14 amino acids. CDR3 in DNA: TGTGCCAGCAGTTCGCGGGGGGACCACTACGAGCAGTACTTC. This encodes CASSSRGDHYEQYF.

This clone came up a few times. This chain links TRBV27 with TRBJ2-2, with 10 bases matching TRBD1. CDR1 and CDR2 from the germline V gene are MNHEY and SMNVEV (reference sequence). The trim removed 8 bases at V and 6 bases at J, leaving 6 bases unmatched. CDR3 length: 14 amino acids. The CDR3 loop reads CASGRDRGAGELFF. CDR3 DNA: TGTGCCAGCGGCCGGGACAGGGGTGCCGGGGAGCTGTTTTTT.